The 11 T cell receptor beta chains reported below all come from one sample, sequenced in a study of blood T cell repertoires in COVID-19. The method was immunoSEQ multiplex PCR; TCRdb's version includes in-frame clones alone and lacks a portion of them. The data show 200,000 to 300,000 clones, with roughly 80% seen just once and around 12% held by the top ten. What was sequenced was peripheral blood. All receptors derive from a woman aged 55-70 years with active or convalescent COVID-19.

J is TRBJ1-2 and V is TRBV5-1; 8 bases align to TRBD1. J gave up 6 bases and V 4 bases, and 14 bases lay outside the gene matches. In germline, CDR1 is SGHRS, CDR2 YFSETQ. CDR3 length: 16 amino acids. The DNA for the CDR3 is TGCGCCAGCAGCGACCAACCGGGACAGGTGGGCGATGGCTACACCTTC. This translates into CASSDQPGQVGDGYTF.

The V gene is TRBV24-1, the J gene TRBJ2-2, with D maybe TRBD1 (5 bases). Germline V gene lookup returns CDR1 KGHDR and CDR2 SFDVKD. With 2 bases removed from V and 7 bases from J, the gap between germline ends came to 16 bases. The CDR3 is made up of 16 amino acids. DNA of the CDR3: TGTGCCACCAGTGATTCCCAACCTCAGGGCTACGGGGAGCTGTTTTTT. As protein: CATSDSQPQGYGELFF.

This chain's CDR3 is CASGARGSMNTEAFF. CDR3 nucleotide sequence: TGTGCTAGTGGTGCCAGGGGGTCGATGAACACTGAAGCTTTCTTT. This chain connects TRBV12-5 to TRBJ1-1; 7 bases agree with TRBD1. V lost 5 bases to trimming and J lost 0 bases; unmatched junction nucleotides: 6. This CDR3 has 15 amino acids. Germline V CDR1 and CDR2: LGHNT, FRNRAP.

This clone was found once. The chain carries TRBV3-1 (or the pseudogene TRBV3-2) and TRBJ2-1; D is perhaps TRBD1 (6 bases). Germline V lookup: CDR1 LGHDT, CDR2 YNNKEL (reference sequence). V was cut by 0 bases and J by 3 bases, with 6 bases left in between. The CDR3 covers 14 residues. CDR3: CASSQEGGYNEQFF. As DNA, the CDR3 is TGTGCCAGCAGCCAAGAAGGGGGCTACAATGAGCAGTTCTTC.

The chain combines TRBV4-1 with TRBJ2-6; tentative D call: TRBD1 (5 bases). This CDR3 has 17 residues. V lost 2 bases, J lost 0 bases, and 11 bases lay in between. Looked up from germline, CDR1 is MGHRA and CDR2 is YSYEKL. This chain's CDR3 is CASSQLGLSSGANVLTF. The CDR3 nucleotides read TGCGCCAGCAGCCAACTGGGGCTCAGCTCTGGGGCCAACGTCCTGACTTTC.

This clone was seen more than once but under ten times. This chain uses TRBV18 with TRBJ1-6, with D possibly TRBD1 on 6 matching bases. Germline assignment: CDR1 KGHSH and CDR2 LQKENI. V was shortened by 3 bases and J by 3 bases, with 9 bases between the two germline ends. There are 15 residues in the CDR3. In nucleotides, the CDR3 is TGTGCCAGCTCACCCCCGGACAGCTATAATTCACCCCTCCACTTT. Translation: CASSPPDSYNSPLHF.

The chain links TRBV6-2 or TRBV6-3 to TRBJ1-6; 8 bases agree with TRBD1. Germline trimming cut 5 bases from V and 5 bases from J; bases unmatched to any gene: 2. Germline CDR1 MNHEY, CDR2 SVGEGT. This CDR3 comprises 14 residues. The CDR3 sequence: CASSRQGHNSPLHF. For the CDR3, the DNA is TGTGCCAGCAGTAGACAGGGGCATAATTCACCCCTCCACTTT.

This chain connects TRBV29-1 to TRBJ1-1; TRBD1 is a possible D gene (5 bases). V was trimmed by 7 bases and J by 4 bases, leaving 13 bases between them. The length of the CDR3 is 12 residues. The germline CDR1 and CDR2 sequences are SQVTM and ANQGSEA. CDR3 sequence: CSAGQGATEAFF. The CDR3 DNA sequence: TGCAGCGCGGGGCAGGGTGCCACTGAAGCTTTCTTT.

This clone has more than one count but fewer than ten. The rearrangement joins TRBV4-1 to TRBJ1-4; 7 nucleotides align to TRBD1. The junction had 5 bases not matched to a gene; V was cut back by 1 base and J by 3 bases. Germline V lookup: CDR1 MGHRA, CDR2 YSYEKL. The CDR3 sequence is 16 residues long. CDR3 sequence reads: CASSQVRQGANEKLFF. CDR3 sequence (DNA): TGCGCCAGCAGCCAAGTTCGACAGGGTGCTAATGAAAAACTGTTTTTT.

The rearrangement links TRBV10-3 to TRBJ1-1; TRBD1 might be the D (5 bases). The V gene's germline CDR1 is ENHRY and CDR2 SYGVKD. The CDR3 is made up of 13 amino acids. V dropped 5 bases and J dropped 11 bases, with 18 bases sitting between them. The CDR3, as DNA: TGTGCCATCAGTCATGGGGCCCGGGCGGAGGCTTTCTTT. This sequence encodes CAISHGARAEAFF.

CDR3 sequence: CASRERGRNGGYTF. CDR3 DNA sequence: TGTGCCAGCAGGGAGAGAGGGAGGAATGGTGGCTACACCTTC. The chain carries TRBV6-5 and TRBJ1-2; no clear D gene. The V gene's germline CDR1 is MNHEY and CDR2 SVGAGI. This CDR3 is 14 amino acids long. Trimming took 6 bases from V and 7 from J, leaving 18 bases between them.